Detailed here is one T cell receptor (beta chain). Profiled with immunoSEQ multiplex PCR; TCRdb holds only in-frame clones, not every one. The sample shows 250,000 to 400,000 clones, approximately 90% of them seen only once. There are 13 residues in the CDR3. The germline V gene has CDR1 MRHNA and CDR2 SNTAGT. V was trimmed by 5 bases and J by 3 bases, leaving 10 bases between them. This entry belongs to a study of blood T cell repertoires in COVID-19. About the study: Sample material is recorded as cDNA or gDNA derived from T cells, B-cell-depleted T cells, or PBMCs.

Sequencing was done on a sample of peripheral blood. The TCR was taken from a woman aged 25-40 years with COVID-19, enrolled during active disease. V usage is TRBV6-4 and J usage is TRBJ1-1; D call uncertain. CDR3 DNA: TGTGCCAGCAGTACCGGGAGGGACACTGAAGCTTTCTTT. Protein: CASSTGRDTEAFF.